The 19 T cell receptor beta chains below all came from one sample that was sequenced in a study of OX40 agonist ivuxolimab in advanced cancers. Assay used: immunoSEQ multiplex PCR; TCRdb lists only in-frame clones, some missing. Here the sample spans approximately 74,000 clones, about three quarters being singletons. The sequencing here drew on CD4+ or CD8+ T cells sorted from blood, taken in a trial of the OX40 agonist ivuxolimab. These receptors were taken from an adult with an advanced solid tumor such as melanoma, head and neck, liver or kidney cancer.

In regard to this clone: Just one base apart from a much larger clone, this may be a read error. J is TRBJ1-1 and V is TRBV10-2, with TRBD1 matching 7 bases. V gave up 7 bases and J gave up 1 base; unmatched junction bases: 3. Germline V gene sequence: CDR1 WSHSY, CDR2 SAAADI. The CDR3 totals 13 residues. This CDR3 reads CASNDRANTEAFF. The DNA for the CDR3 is TGCGCCAGCAATGACAGGGCGAACACTGAAGCTTTCTTT.

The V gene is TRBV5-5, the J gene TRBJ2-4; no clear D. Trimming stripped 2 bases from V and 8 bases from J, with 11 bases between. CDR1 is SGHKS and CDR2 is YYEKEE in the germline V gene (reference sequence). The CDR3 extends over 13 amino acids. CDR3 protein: CASSFTHGYIQYF. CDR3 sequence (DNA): TGTGCCAGCAGCTTCACCCATGGGTACATTCAGTACTTC. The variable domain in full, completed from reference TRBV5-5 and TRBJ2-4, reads DAGVTQSPTHLIKTRGQQVTLRCSPISGHKSVSWYQQVLGQGPQFIFQYYEKEERGRGNFPDRFSARQFPNYSSELNVNALLLGDSALYLCASSFTHGYIQYFGAGTRLSVL.

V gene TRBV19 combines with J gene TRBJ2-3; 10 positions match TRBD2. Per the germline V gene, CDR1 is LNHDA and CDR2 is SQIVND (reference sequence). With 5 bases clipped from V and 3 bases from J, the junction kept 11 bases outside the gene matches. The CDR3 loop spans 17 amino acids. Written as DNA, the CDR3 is TGTGCCAGTAGTGCCGCCAAGCGGGGGGGCCGGACAGATACGCAGTATTTT. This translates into CASSAAKRGGRTDTQYF.

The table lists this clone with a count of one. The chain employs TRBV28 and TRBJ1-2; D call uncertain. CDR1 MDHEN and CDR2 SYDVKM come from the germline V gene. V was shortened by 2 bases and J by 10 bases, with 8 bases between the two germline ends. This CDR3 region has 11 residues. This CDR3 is CASSLVGFYTF. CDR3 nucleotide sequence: TGTGCCAGCAGTTTAGTAGGGTTCTACACCTTC.

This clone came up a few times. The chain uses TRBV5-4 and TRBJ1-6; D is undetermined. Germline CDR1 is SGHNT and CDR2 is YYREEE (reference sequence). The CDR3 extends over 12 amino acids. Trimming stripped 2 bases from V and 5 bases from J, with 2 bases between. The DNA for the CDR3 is TGTGCCAGCAGCTTAGATAATTCACCCCTCCACTTT. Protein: CASSLDNSPLHF.

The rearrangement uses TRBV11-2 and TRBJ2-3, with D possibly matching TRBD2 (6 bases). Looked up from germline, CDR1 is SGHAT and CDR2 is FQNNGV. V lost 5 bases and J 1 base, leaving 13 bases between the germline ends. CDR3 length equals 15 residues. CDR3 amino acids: CASSRAGGGTDTQYF. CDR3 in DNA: TGTGCCAGCAGCCGGGCCGGCGGGGGCACAGATACGCAGTATTTT. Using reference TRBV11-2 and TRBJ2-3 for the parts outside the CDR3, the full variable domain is EAGVAQSPRYKIIEKRQSVAFWCNPISGHATLYWYQQILGQGPKLLIQFQNNGVVDDSQLPKDRFSAERLKGVDSTLKIQPAKLEDSAVYLCASSRAGGGTDTQYFGPGTRLTVL.

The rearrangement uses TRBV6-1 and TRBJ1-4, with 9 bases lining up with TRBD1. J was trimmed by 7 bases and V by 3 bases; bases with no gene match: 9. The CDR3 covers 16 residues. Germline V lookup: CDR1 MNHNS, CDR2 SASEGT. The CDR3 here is CASSEGTGRDGEKLFF. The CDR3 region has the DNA TGTGCCAGCAGTGAGGGGACAGGGCGGGATGGTGAAAAACTGTTTTTT.

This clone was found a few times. CDR3: CASTSGLHTDTQYF. The CDR3 bases are TGTGCCAGCACCTCGGGACTCCACACAGATACGCAGTATTTT. The chain employs TRBV28 and TRBJ2-3, with D perhaps matching TRBD2 (6 bases). Trimming shortened V by 7 bases and J by 2 bases, and 13 bases separated the two germline ends. This CDR3 is 14 amino acids long. Germline values: CDR1 MDHEN, CDR2 SYDVKM.

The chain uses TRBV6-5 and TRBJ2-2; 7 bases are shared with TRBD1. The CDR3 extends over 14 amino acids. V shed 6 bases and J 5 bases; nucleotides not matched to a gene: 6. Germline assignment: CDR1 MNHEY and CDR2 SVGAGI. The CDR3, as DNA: TGTGCCAGCAGGGGGACAGTAAGGACCGGGGAGCTGTTTTTT. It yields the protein CASRGTVRTGELFF.

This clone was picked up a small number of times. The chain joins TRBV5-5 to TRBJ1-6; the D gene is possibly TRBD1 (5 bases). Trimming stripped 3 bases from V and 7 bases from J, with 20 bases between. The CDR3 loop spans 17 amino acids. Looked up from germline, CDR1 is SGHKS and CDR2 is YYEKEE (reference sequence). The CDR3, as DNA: TGTGCCAGCAGCTCGGAGACCCAGGGTGCAGGAAATTCACCCCTCCACTTT. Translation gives CASSSETQGAGNSPLHF.

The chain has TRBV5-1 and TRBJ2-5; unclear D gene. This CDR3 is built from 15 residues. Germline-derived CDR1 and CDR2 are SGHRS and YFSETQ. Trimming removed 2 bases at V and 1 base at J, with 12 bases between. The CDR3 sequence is CASSFLTTIQETQYF. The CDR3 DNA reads TGCGCCAGCAGCTTTCTCACAACTATCCAAGAGACCCAGTACTTC.

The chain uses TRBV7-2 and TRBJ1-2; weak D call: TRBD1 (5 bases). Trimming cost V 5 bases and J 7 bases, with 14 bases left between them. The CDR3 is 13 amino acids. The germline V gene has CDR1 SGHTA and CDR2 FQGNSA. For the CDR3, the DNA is TGTGCCAGCAGCCAGGGCAGGGCCCGTGGCTACACCTTC. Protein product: CASSQGRARGYTF.

The CDR3 loop reads CASSQERAEPTKNIQYF. As DNA, the CDR3 is TGCGCCAGCAGCCAAGAGAGAGCAGAACCGACCAAAAACATTCAGTACTTC. V usage is TRBV4-1 and J usage is TRBJ2-4; no clear D. V was cut by 0 bases and J by 2 bases, with 14 bases left in between. Germline CDR1 is MGHRA and CDR2 is YSYEKL. CDR3 length: 17 amino acids.

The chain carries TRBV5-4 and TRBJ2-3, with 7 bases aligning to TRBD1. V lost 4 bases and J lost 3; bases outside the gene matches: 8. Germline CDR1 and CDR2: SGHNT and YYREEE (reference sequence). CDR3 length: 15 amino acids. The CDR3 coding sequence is TGTGCCAGCAGCCCAGGGGGACAGCCTACAGATACGCAGTATTTT. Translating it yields CASSPGGQPTDTQYF.

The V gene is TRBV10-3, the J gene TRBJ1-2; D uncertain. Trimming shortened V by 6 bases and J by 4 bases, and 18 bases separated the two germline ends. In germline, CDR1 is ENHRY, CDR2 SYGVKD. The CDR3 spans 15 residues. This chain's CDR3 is CAIRPAEGGGYGYTF. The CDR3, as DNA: TGTGCCATCAGACCCGCAGAGGGCGGCGGCTATGGCTACACCTTC.

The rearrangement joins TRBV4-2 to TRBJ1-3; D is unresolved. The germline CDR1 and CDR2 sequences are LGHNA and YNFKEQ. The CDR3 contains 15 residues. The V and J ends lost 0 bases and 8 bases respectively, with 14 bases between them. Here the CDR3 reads CASSQEASRRDTIYF. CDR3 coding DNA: TGTGCCAGCAGCCAAGAGGCTTCCAGGCGGGACACCATATATTTT.

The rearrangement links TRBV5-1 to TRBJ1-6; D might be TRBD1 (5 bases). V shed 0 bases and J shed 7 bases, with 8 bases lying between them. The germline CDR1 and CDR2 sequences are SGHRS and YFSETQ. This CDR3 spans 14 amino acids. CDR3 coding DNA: TGCGCCAGCAGCTTGGGGGGCCAGAATTCACCCCTCCACTTT. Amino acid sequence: CASSLGGQNSPLHF. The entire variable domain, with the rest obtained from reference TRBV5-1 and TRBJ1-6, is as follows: KAGVTQTPRYLIKTRGQQVTLSCSPISGHRSVSWYQQTPGQGLQFLFEYFSETQRNKGNFPGRFSGRQFSNSRSEMNVSTLELGDSALYLCASSLGGQNSPLHFGNGTRLTVT.

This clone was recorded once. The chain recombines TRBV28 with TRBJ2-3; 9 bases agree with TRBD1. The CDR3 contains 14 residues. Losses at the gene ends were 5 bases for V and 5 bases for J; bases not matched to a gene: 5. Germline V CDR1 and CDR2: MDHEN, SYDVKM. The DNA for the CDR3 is TGTGCCAGCAGTCGGACAGGGGTTATAGATACGCAGTATTTT. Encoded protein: CASSRTGVIDTQYF.

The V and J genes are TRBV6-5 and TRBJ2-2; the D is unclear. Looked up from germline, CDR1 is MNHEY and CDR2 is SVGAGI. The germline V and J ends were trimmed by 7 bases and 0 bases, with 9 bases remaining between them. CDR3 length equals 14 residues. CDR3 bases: TGTGCCAGCAAGGGCGGTTCGAACACCGGGGAGCTGTTTTTT. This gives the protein CASKGGSNTGELFF.